This T cell receptor beta chain was observed in a study of CD8+CD57+ T cells in acquired aplastic anemia (dated by TCRdb to 2017 to 2018). Notes on the research overall: Extracted DNA from sorted CD4+ and CD8+ cells averaged about 3.4 ug, ranging from about 0.2 to 30 ug. A CD8+CD57+ expansion meant a frequency higher than the mean frequency seen in healthy subjects.

Expansion of CD8+CD57+ cells had been shown by flow cytometry in the patients chosen for sequencing. All patients had severe acquired aplastic anemia diagnosed by International Study of Aplastic Anemia and Agranulocytosis and Camitta criteria. No therapy had been received by the patients at the time of blood sampling. TCR repertoires of sorted CD4+ and CD8+ blood T cells from severe aplastic anemia patients and healthy subjects were deep-sequenced in the study. Patients were enrolled in the USA under clinicaltrials.gov protocols 00001620, 01623167, 00001397, 00071045, 00081523 and 00961064. Ficoll-Paque density gradient centrifugation was used to isolate peripheral blood mononuclear cells. Before DNA extraction, CD4+ and CD8+ T cells were sorted by FACS or by magnetic beads. With regard to this clonotype: The clone's antigen remains unknown. No per-base quality is available; no much larger clone lies one base away.

TCR beta VDJ combination and CDR3 sequence profiling used genomic DNA as the template. TCR repertoire sequencing was run on an Illumina HiSeq 2000. The published analysis was carried out like this. TRBV/TRBJ rearrangement plots, CDR3 size and DJ length profiles, and Simpson's diversity index were used to assess repertoires. The most abundant DNA sequence in the deep sequencing data was defined as the immunodominant clone. CDR3 amino acid sequences were checked for sharing across subjects and were also compared against the VDJdb database and published repertoires. TCRdb redid the processing of the public reads, applying fastp at Q25 and MiXCR, and retained in-frame beta chains. Identical CDR3 proteins give one entry, which carries the most common genes and DNA. The V and J calls shown here were made by TCRdb, not taken from the authors' results. This sample gives 150,000 to 200,000 distinct CDR3 sequences in total; about 48% of them show up just once. About 30% of the sample comes from the top ten.

V is clipped by 2 bases and J by 5 bases, and the sequence between their germline boundaries is 9 bases long. Including cysteine and phenylalanine, the CDR3 has 13 amino acids. The DNA shown is the 39-base CDR3, in frame from base 1. CDR1 MNHEY and CDR2 SVGEGT were looked up in the germline V gene. The investigation overall reported the following: Between patients and healthy controls, no significant difference in CD8+ Simpson's diversity was found (P=0.060). Twenty-nine CD8+ CDR3 sequences were found in both patients and controls but appeared to be highly expressed in patients and within the immunodominant clones of the patients.

The chain was built from TRBV6-2 or TRBV6-3 and TRBJ1-2; TRBD1 could be the D gene, as 6 bases match. Sample: sorted CD4+, CD8+, or CD8+CD57+ T cells (not recorded which) from PBMCs. The TCR comes from a human donor with aplastic anemia. The nucleotide sequence reads as follows: TGTGCCAGCAGTTACGGGACAATGTATGGCTACACCTTC. Its protein product is CASSYGTMYGYTF.